The sample holds a few counts of the clone carrying this TCR beta chain. Its antigen is still unknown. The data stem from a study of beta chain features in type 1 diabetes. The CDR3 is 13 amino acids. J lost 6 bases, V lost 6 bases, and 7 bases had no gene match. Looked up from germline, CDR1 is LNHNV and CDR2 is YYDKDF (reference sequence). Expressed TCRB transcripts got sequenced, as all isolated RNA was reverse transcribed. Assay used: immunoSEQ multiplex PCR; TCRdb lists only in-frame clones, some missing. The data contain about 340,000 clones, approximately 8.2% of them singletons. Study conclusions and caveats: A definitive answer on HLA type influencing TCRB rearrangement was not reached here.

The chain links TRBV15 to TRBJ2-7, with 8 bases fitting TRBD2. This receptor was taken from a woman in her late teens or twenties in good health. The sequencing input was central memory CD4+ T cells from blood. The CDR3 DNA reads TGTGCCACCAGTTCCGGGAGGGCCGGCGAGCAGTACTTC. This sequence encodes CATSSGRAGEQYF. Together with reference TRBV15 and TRBJ2-7, the CDR3 gives the full variable domain: DAMVIQNPRYQVTQFGKPVTLSCSQTLNHNVMYWYQQKSSQAPKLLFHYYDKDFNNEADTPDNFQSRRPNTSFCFLDIRSPGLGDTAMYLCATSSGRAGEQYFGPGTRLTVT.